These 16 T cell receptor beta chains were all obtained from the same sample, sequenced in a study of cytomegalovirus exposure and HLA in healthy donors. Use of 60 Vbeta and 13 Jbeta primers characterized the PCR. Assay: immunoSEQ multiplex PCR; the TCRdb copy retains only in-frame clones and omits some. This repertoire includes about 190,000 clones. The sample was PBMCs. The receptors shown here come from a woman aged 25 to 39 in good health and CMV-seropositive.

The chain has TRBV11-3 and TRBJ1-1; a possible D gene is TRBD1 (6 bases). There are 15 residues in the CDR3. Trimming removed 0 bases from V and 0 bases from J, with 8 bases in between. Germline-derived CDR1 and CDR2 are SGHNT and YENEEA. The CDR3 loop reads CASSLEGGMNTEAFF. The CDR3 nucleotides read TGTGCCAGCAGCTTAGAAGGGGGAATGAACACTGAAGCTTTCTTT.

The rearrangement links TRBV10-3 to TRBJ1-1, with TRBD1 matching 8 bases. The length of the CDR3 is 13 residues. After removal of 10 bases from V and 1 base from J, the junction contained 5 bases not matched to a gene. CDR1 and CDR2 (germline): ENHRY, SYGVKD. CDR3 in DNA: TGTGCCACAAACAGGGGGTCGAACACTGAAGCTTTCTTT. Translating it yields CATNRGSNTEAFF.

V is TRBV7-8 and J is TRBJ2-3; tentative D call: TRBD2 (7 bases). Germline V gene data show CDR1 as SGHVS and CDR2 as FQNEAQ. The CDR3 is made up of 15 amino acids. V dropped 1 base and J dropped 2 bases, with 10 bases sitting between them. CDR3 nucleotides: TGTGCCAGCAGCTTAGAGCGGGGACACACAGATACGCAGTATTTT. Translated: CASSLERGHTDTQYF.

This chain connects TRBV6-5 to TRBJ2-7, with a tentative D call TRBD1 (6 bases). The V gene's germline CDR1 is MNHEY and CDR2 SVGAGI. CDR3 length: 13 residues. V lost 7 bases and J 1 base, leaving 11 bases between the germline ends. The CDR3 DNA sequence: TGTGCCAGCAAGGCAGGGGCTTCCTACGAGCAGTACTTC. Translating it yields CASKAGASYEQYF.

The J gene is TRBJ1-5, the V gene TRBV19; possibly TRBD1 for D (6 bases). Trimming shortened V by 5 bases and J by 5 bases, and 19 bases separated the two germline ends. The CDR3 spans 16 residues. Germline V lookup: CDR1 LNHDA, CDR2 SQIVND (reference sequence). CDR3 region: CASSVFGQLSDQPQHF. The CDR3 DNA sequence: TGTGCCAGTAGTGTATTCGGACAGCTATCGGATCAGCCCCAGCATTTT.

The rearrangement joins TRBV18 to TRBJ2-7; tentatively, D is TRBD2 (5 bases). V was shortened by 3 bases and J by 4 bases, with 19 bases between the two germline ends. This CDR3 is 16 amino acids long. Germline values: CDR1 KGHSH, CDR2 LQKENI. In nucleotides, the CDR3 is TGTGCCAGCTCACCCAATTCCTGGACGGGAAAATACGAGCAGTACTTC. It translates to CASSPNSWTGKYEQYF.

The chain recombines TRBV19 with TRBJ2-1; D unclear. V dropped 3 bases and J dropped 3 bases, with 6 bases sitting between them. This CDR3 is built from 13 residues. Germline V gene data show CDR1 as LNHDA and CDR2 as SQIVND (reference sequence). Written as DNA, the CDR3 is TGTGCCAGTAGTATCTCCTACTACAATGAGCAGTTCTTC. Its translation is CASSISYYNEQFF.

V is TRBV29-1 and J is TRBJ2-1, with D possibly matching TRBD2 (5 bases). The CDR3 has 15 residues. Germline loops: CDR1 SQVTM, CDR2 ANQGSEA. With 0 bases removed from V and 7 bases from J, the gap between germline ends came to 16 bases. CDR3 DNA: TGCAGCGTTGAAGATAAAGGGAGCGCGAGGAATGAGCAGTTCTTC. Protein product: CSVEDKGSARNEQFF.

The V and J genes are TRBV11-2 and TRBJ2-7, with a tentative D call TRBD2 (6 bases). Germline values: CDR1 SGHAT, CDR2 FQNNGV. Trimming stripped 5 bases from V and 8 bases from J, with 10 bases between. There are 11 residues in the CDR3. The CDR3 region has the DNA TGTGCCAGCAGCCCCGGCGGGAAGCAGTACTTC. Translated, it gives CASSPGGKQYF.

V and J are TRBV10-2 and TRBJ1-2; no definite D call. Germline loops: CDR1 WSHSY, CDR2 SAAADI. Between the trimmed V and J ends, which lost 0 bases and 4 bases, there was a span of 15 bases. There are 16 residues in the CDR3. The CDR3: CASSESQGTAFYGYTF. The CDR3, as DNA: TGCGCCAGCAGTGAGTCCCAAGGCACAGCATTCTATGGCTACACCTTC.

The genes are TRBV4-1 and TRBJ2-5, with D possibly TRBD1 on 5 matching bases. The CDR3 totals 14 residues. CDR1 is MGHRA and CDR2 is YSYEKL in the germline V gene. The V gene lost 2 bases and the J gene lost 2 bases, with 9 bases spanning the gap. DNA for the CDR3: TGCGCCAGCAGCCAAAGGGGTCCACAAGAGACCCAGTACTTC. The encoded protein is CASSQRGPQETQYF.

V and J are TRBV2 and TRBJ2-1, with 9 bases fitting TRBD1. This CDR3 region has 16 residues. The V and J ends lost 2 bases and 1 base, in that order; junction bases with no gene match: 3. Germline V gives CDR1 SNHLY, CDR2 FYNNEI. The CDR3 here is CASSESGTGSYNEQFF. The CDR3 DNA reads TGTGCCAGCAGTGAAAGCGGGACAGGGTCCTACAATGAGCAGTTCTTC.

V gene TRBV5-4 combines with J gene TRBJ2-5; 10 nucleotides agree with TRBD1. Germline loops: CDR1 SGHNT, CDR2 YYREEE (reference sequence). V trimming: 3 bases; J trimming: 5 bases; junction bases outside the gene matches: 7. There are 15 residues in the CDR3. CDR3 residues: CASSSRQGAMETQYF. The CDR3 DNA reads as TGTGCCAGCAGCTCACGACAGGGGGCAATGGAGACCCAGTACTTC.

The rearrangement uses TRBV4-1 and TRBJ2-1, with TRBD2 matching 10 bases. This CDR3 is built from 16 residues. The germline V gene encodes CDR1 MGHRA and CDR2 YSYEKL. The trim removed 1 base at V and 6 bases at J, leaving 6 bases unmatched. The DNA of the CDR3 is TGCGCCAGCAGCCAAGCTTCTAGCGGGAGAAGCAATGAGCAGTTCTTC. Its protein is CASSQASSGRSNEQFF.

The rearrangement joins TRBV6-4 to TRBJ2-1, with 9 bases identical to TRBD1. The CDR3 is 15 amino acids. In germline, CDR1 is MRHNA, CDR2 SNTAGT. V dropped 2 bases and J dropped 7; count of bases not matched to a gene: 6. For the CDR3, the DNA is TGTGCCAGCAGTGACGTCGGGGACAGGGCAAATGAGCAGTTCTTC. Translated, it gives CASSDVGDRANEQFF.

The V call is TRBV4-2, the J call TRBJ1-4; 10 nucleotides match TRBD1. Trimming cost V 4 bases and J 10 bases; bases outside gene matches: 12. The CDR3 runs 16 residues. Germline CDR1 and CDR2: LGHNA and YNFKEQ. Written as DNA, the CDR3 is TGTGCCAGCAGCCCAACGGGGACAGGGGAGGTGGGAAAACTGTTTTTT. Its protein product is CASSPTGTGEVGKLFF.